The present T cell receptor beta chain was sequenced within a study of cytomegalovirus exposure and HLA in healthy donors (dated by TCRdb to about 2017). Concerning the study at large: An earlier analysis of several hundred of the donors reported 250 to 300 Gb of sequence data and 117 million unique TCR beta sequences from around 200 million T cells. An early release covering roughly 640 HLA-typed donors comprised about 310 gigabases of sequencing data and around 80 million unique TCR sequences. Of the 398 genotyped donors, 65% to 90% fell in the genetic ancestry cluster associated with self-reported Caucasian donors. The study aimed to test whether signatures of past pathogen exposure could be identified by cataloging public T cell receptors. The study used immunosequencing to profile the T cell repertoires of 666 subjects and linked those repertoires to cytomegalovirus serostatus. In addition to the first cohort of about 650 subjects, a separate validation cohort of some 120 different subjects was used. High-throughput TCR immunosequencing, statistical association of individual TCRs with disease status, and machine learning were combined to predict cytomegalovirus infection status. To study patterns of TCR occurrence, a later analysis re-analyzed previously published TCR beta repertoires from more than 550 donors and added high-resolution HLA genotyping. Rather than drawing on any new phenotypic data, the later analysis identified candidate immune exposures from TCR beta sequences and the way those sequences occurred across donors. To decide whether each TCR beta V gene segment behaved as functional or pseudogenic, an earlier analysis of fewer than 750 of the donors relied on high-throughput TCR beta sequencing. Donor age, sex, ethnicity and CMV serostatus were collected together with the repertoire data. In a later genetic analysis, genome-wide SNP genotypes for about 55% of the roughly 670 donors were used, and that subset was treated as a discovery cohort. All discovery cohort repertoires had been generated using a single sequencing platform. Class I and class II HLA loci were covered by the typing at four-digit resolution. Typing coverage varied by locus: roughly 629-630 donors for A, B, C, DRB1 and DQB1; around 560 for DQA1; approximately 570 for DPA1; approximately 470 for DPB1. Roughly 5 DR-DQ haplotypes were treated as single units for association and clustering because of strong linkage in the cohort. On average, 235,054 unique TCR beta nucleotide sequences were sequenced per donor among 398 genotyped donors of the cohort, with roughly 18% of those sequences being non-productive.

V is reduced by 3 bases and J by 8 bases, leaving a spacing of 16 bases between them. The CDR3 sequence holds 14 residues, the cysteine and phenylalanine included. The kept DNA is CDR3 alone, 42 bases in frame from the first base. Taken from the germline V gene, the CDR1 and CDR2 loops are KGHSH and LQKENI. Receptor libraries were prepared by the immunoSEQ multiplex PCR assay. For the multiplex PCR, a mixture combining 60 forward primers for TCR Vbeta segments and 13 reverse primers for TCR Jbeta segments was used. Amplification of the CDR3 region of rearranged TCR beta genes was performed with a multiplex PCR assay on genomic DNA. The amplified TCR beta libraries were sequenced on the Illumina HiSeq System as 87-base-pair reads. As for the authors' bioinformatics: A later analysis tallied around 82 million unique TCR beta chains across the roughly 610 repertoires, and approximately 12 million of those chains were shared by two or more donors. Raw reads were error-corrected and collapsed into unique sequences with a nearest-neighbor algorithm that merged closely related sequences to remove PCR and sequencing errors. V, D and J gene segments were assigned by aligning CDR3 sequences to IMGT reference sequences. For a sequence to be retained, a match of at least six nucleotides was required to both a V gene segment and a J gene segment. Rearrangements were classified as productive when the CDR3 lacked stop codons and remained in frame with V and J, and all other rearrangements were classified as non-productive. Following IMGT convention, CDR3 was defined as the stretch from the second conserved V-encoded cysteine up to the conserved J-encoded phenylalanine. In an earlier analysis of some 550 of the donors, sequences lacking an unambiguous match to a single V gene segment were excluded. In an earlier analysis of several hundred of the donors, V segments were called functional above 56.7% productive rearrangements and were called segregating when the between-donor standard deviation exceeded 5%. A statistical classification framework was built for diagnosing cytomegalovirus status from the catalog of TCR beta chain sequences. In a later analysis, V and J genes were assigned by comparing TCR nucleotide sequences against IMGT/GENE-DB human TR gene sequences. In a later analysis, CDR3 sequences and most-parsimonious VDJ recombination scenarios were assigned using the TCRdist pipeline. In a later analysis, each TCR beta chain was defined by its CDR3 amino acid sequence together with its V-gene family, and reads without a unique V-gene family were excluded. As a way to deal with suspected cross-contamination and a sequencing artifact, a later analysis dropped 450 to 600 nucleotide sequences that were highly shared and had low generation probability. For each public chain, a later analysis derived a clonal expansion index from normalized ranks of inferred template counts within each repertoire. In a later analysis, generation probabilities were computed with a VDJ recombination model fitted to out-of-frame rearrangements, and the resulting probabilities were checked against IGoR. In a later analysis, hypergeometric tests were used to score TCR-TCR, TCR-HLA and TCR-CMV co-occurrence, with a repertoire-size bias correction applied to TCR pairs. To estimate false discovery rates, a later analysis permuted the HLA or CMV assignments 20 times. In a later analysis, co-occurring TCRs were grouped using DBSCAN, and TCRdist sequence similarity was added for clustering within HLA-allele-positive subsets. For co-occurrence clustering, repertoires with fewer than 30,000 or more than 120,000 public chains were excluded, along with five or six repertoires with anomalous nucleotide sharing. The table was pulled from immuneACCESS by TCRdb, which kept in-frame rearrangements only. Such tables lose some clones; where checked, under half of the loss comes from unresolved V genes, and the rest has no known cause. V, J and clone size were drawn from that table, and D and trimming were deduced from the DNA. The sample table shows about 89,000 clones, and 85% are seen once. The top ten constitute 7.4% of the sample.

Beyond this particular receptor, the publication reports: In a later genetic analysis, fewer N-insertions in productive TCRs were reported among donors in an Asian-associated ancestry cluster than the 666-donor mean. In both the original and validation cohorts, the classifier was reported to diagnose cytomegalovirus status with high specificity and sensitivity. The authors suggested that the approach could potentially be extended to other disease states and immunological phenotypes. In an earlier analysis of about 600 of the donors, most TCR beta V segments appeared in productive rearrangements about 90% or about 30% of the time, broadly matching IMGT annotations. While some public TCRs were present in many individuals, most TCR sequences turned up only very rarely across donors. The cohort was sequenced for TCR beta chains only, and without alpha or paired-chain data the features that could be detected were limited. In a later genetic analysis, a missense DCLRE1C variant was associated with V-gene and J-gene trimming of TCR beta chains, and the association was replicated in an independent cohort. A total of about 180 TCR beta chains were listed by the study as associated with cytomegalovirus. In a later analysis, HLA-associated TCR beta chains were found to be more clonally expanded and to have lower generation probabilities than equally common non-associated chains. At a false discovery rate of 0.05, a later analysis linked 15,000 to 20,000 TCR beta sequences to specific HLA alleles. CMV serostatus was the only immune exposure information available for the cohort. A later analysis found that TCR association rates varied across HLA loci, with DRB1 alleles showing the most associated TCRs and HLA-C alleles the fewest. Some IMGT-functional V segments, including TRBV6-2 and TRBV6-3, could not be told apart with the 87-base-pair reads, so those segments were excluded. A further reported finding was that TCR beta sequences accurately predicted the HLA-A and HLA-B alleles for most subjects in the first cohort. According to a later analysis, parvovirus B19, influenza, CMV and Epstein-Barr virus appeared linked to several top co-occurrence clusters. Because HLA typing was unavailable for some donors at each locus, only the typed subset was used in association tests. In vitro tests confirmed that a few of the cytomegalovirus-associated TCR beta chains recognize cytomegalovirus antigens. Presence/absence analyses assumed roughly uniform sequencing depth across donors, an assumption that may not hold. Because counts were too low, seventeen rarely observed V segments, including chromosome 9 orphons, were excluded from the earlier analysis of around 640 of the donors. When HLA alleles, especially DR and DQ, strongly co-occurred, attributing TCR associations to individual alleles was difficult. Correlated functional status among segregating V segments might reflect linkage disequilibrium, but an unknown experimental factor could not be ruled out. In a later analysis, most CMV-associated TCR beta chains were found to appear HLA-restricted, with HLA associations seemingly driven largely by CMV exposure. The sequencing pipeline was judged likely to have produced a cluster of highly shared sequence variants as a technical artifact.

In regard to this clone: No cognate antigen has been identified for it. It has no much larger one-base neighbor in the sample; base qualities were not kept.

The cohort was made up of roughly 670 healthy bone marrow donors. Cohort members were all nominally healthy when sampled, although unrecorded immune exposures were likely present. The donor was CMV seropositive and was included in the group of some 290 seropositive cohort members. A peripheral blood sample was provided by each donor, and peripheral blood mononuclear cells were used for TCR beta sequencing. The Qiagen DNeasy Blood Extraction Kit was used to extract genomic DNA from the blood cell samples. The clonotype originates from a man aged 40-55 years in good health and CMV-seropositive. Sequencing was performed on PBMCs. Here the chain combines TRBV18 and TRBJ1-2, and TRBD1 may be the D gene, going by 6 matching bases. This receptor carries the CDR3 CASSPVDSPGGYTF. The nucleotides read TGTGCCAGCTCACCGGTGGACAGCCCGGGGGGCTACACCTTC.